This T cell receptor beta chain was identified in a study of blood T cell repertoires in COVID-19. Turning to the study itself: COVID-19 samples from acute and convalescent phases originated in the United States, Italy and Spain. Sample material is recorded as cDNA or gDNA derived from T cells, B-cell-depleted T cells, or PBMCs.

In the original processing: Using reference gene primer amplification, nucleated cell counts were estimated. Clones were read by immunoSEQ multiplex PCR, and TCRdb kept only the in-frame ones, dropping some. That table supplies the V and J calls and clone size; D and trimming were determined from the DNA. The sample contains 59,000 or so clones, around 84% of which appear only once. The CDR3 loop spans 14 amino acids. Trimming cost V 2 bases and J 3 bases, with 10 bases left between them. In germline, CDR1 is MDHEN, CDR2 SYDVKM. The J gene is TRBJ1-2, the V gene TRBV28, with a tentative D call TRBD1 (5 bases). The TCR comes from a man aged 55-75 years with acute or convalescent COVID-19. The material sequenced was peripheral blood. As DNA, the CDR3 is TGTGCCAGCAGTTTAGGGGGGGATTACTATGGCTACACCTTC. Its translation is CASSLGGDYYGYTF.